This TCR beta chain was recorded in a study of blood T cells in healthy people across ages. Next came a second PCR, run for about 6 to 12 cycles, which used a sample-barcoded 5' primer along with a J-beta primer mix. MiXCR, run by TCRdb on the 5' RACE reads, gives a single entry per CDR3 protein. The data show about 380,000 distinct CDR3 sequences, 50% to 60% seen once. V was shortened by 0 bases and J by 6 bases, with 6 bases between the two germline ends. This CDR3 spans 14 amino acids. The J gene is TRBJ1-6, the V gene TRBV12-3 or TRBV12-4; D unresolved. This clonotype was obtained from a man in his fifties or sixties in good health. Sequenced material: blood. In nucleotides, the CDR3 is TGTGCCAGCAGTTTAGCGCGTGTTAATTCACCCCTCCACTTT. It translates to CASSLARVNSPLHF.